These 9 T cell receptor beta chains originate from one sample sequenced in a study of T cells in Graves' hyperthyroidism and ophthalmopathy. Amplification yielded TCR beta CDR3 regions, with RNA transcripts as the source. TCR CDR3 underwent first-round RT-PCR with the HTBI primer set. TCRdb reprocessed the multiplex PCR reads via MiXCR and lists one record per CDR3 protein. This sample has around 570,000 distinct CDR3 sequences, with 15% to 20% found just once. The source material was blood. The receptor set was obtained from a man aged 35-49 years with Graves' ophthalmopathy.

This clonotype was seen more than once but under ten times. The genes are TRBV2 and TRBJ2-1, with D hard to call. This CDR3 spans 11 amino acids. Germline V lookup: CDR1 SNHLY, CDR2 FYNNEI. Deletions cut 3 bases from V and 8 bases from J, with 5 bases between. This CDR3 is CASSDNYEQFF. DNA for the CDR3: TGTGCCAGCAGTGACAACTATGAGCAGTTCTTC.

Ten or more counts support this clonotype. This chain connects TRBV12-3 or TRBV12-4 to TRBJ1-5; D remains unclear. The CDR3 extends over 14 amino acids. Trimming stripped 3 bases from V and 0 bases from J, with 6 bases between. The CDR3 sequence: CASSFHYSNQPQHF. As DNA, the CDR3 is TGTGCCAGCAGTTTTCATTATAGCAATCAGCCCCAGCATTTT.

This chain joins TRBV5-1 and TRBJ1-1; D is undetermined. CDR3 length: 16 amino acids. Germline V CDR1 and CDR2: SGHRS, YFSETQ. V dropped 2 bases and J dropped 0 bases, with 14 bases sitting between them. DNA for the CDR3: TGCGCCAGCAGCTTTGGTTGGGGTTCAATGAACACTGAAGCTTTCTTT. Protein product: CASSFGWGSMNTEAFF. Full variable domain (outside the CDR3, taken from reference TRBV5-1 and TRBJ1-1): KAGVTQTPRYLIKTRGQQVTLSCSPISGHRSVSWYQQTPGQGLQFLFEYFSETQRNKGNFPGRFSGRQFSNSRSEMNVSTLELGDSALYLCASSFGWGSMNTEAFFGQGTRLTVV.

As to this clonotype: This could be a read error, since a much larger clone is one nucleotide away. This rearrangement joins TRBV7-8 to TRBJ1-1, with TRBD1 as a possible D gene (5 bases). The germline V gene has CDR1 SGHVS and CDR2 FQNEAQ. The length of the CDR3 is 12 residues. This chain's CDR3 is CASSLVGVEALF. CDR3 nucleotide sequence: TGTGCCAGCAGCTTAGTGGGGGTTGAAGCTCTCTTT.

This clonotype was recorded at least ten times. The chain links TRBV5-1 to TRBJ2-1, with D possibly being TRBD2 (5 bases). V lost 1 base to trimming and J lost 5 bases, with 13 bases between them. The CDR3 has 15 amino acids. Looked up from germline, CDR1 is SGHRS and CDR2 is YFSETQ. This CDR3 is CASSLTPETNNEQFF. The CDR3 DNA reads TGCGCCAGCAGCTTGACTCCCGAGACTAACAATGAGCAGTTCTTC.

Concerning this clonotype itself: This sequence may be a read error, since a much larger clone differs from it by one base. V gene TRBV2 combines with J gene TRBJ1-1, with D possibly TRBD1 on 6 matching bases. This CDR3 has 14 amino acids. The germline CDR1 and CDR2 sequences are SNHLY and FYNNEI. The CDR3 region has the DNA TGTGCCAGCAGTGAGCCCGGCAGGGGCACTGAAGCTTCCTTT. Translating gives CASSEPGRGTEASF.

This rearrangement joins TRBV5-1 to TRBJ1-3; a possible D gene is TRBD1 (5 bases). V dropped 0 bases and J dropped 0 bases, with 7 bases sitting between them. The CDR3 totals 15 residues. CDR1 is SGHRS and CDR2 is YFSETQ in the germline V gene. CDR3: CASSLEGNSGNTIYF. CDR3 in DNA: TGCGCCAGCAGCTTGGAGGGGAACTCTGGAAACACCATATATTTT.

This clonotype was counted between two and nine times. The chain carries TRBV5-1 and TRBJ2-3; TRBD2 agrees at 9 bases. This CDR3 has 18 amino acids. The J segment lost 3 bases and the V segment lost 0 bases, leaving 11 bases of the junction unmatched. Germline CDR1 and CDR2: SGHRS and YFSETQ. The DNA of the CDR3 is TGCGCCAGCAGCTTGGATAGCGGGGGACTCAGCACGACAGATACGCAGTATTTT. Protein: CASSLDSGGLSTTDTQYF.

This clonotype was counted ten times or more. The J gene is TRBJ1-2, the V gene TRBV7-8; D is unresolved. The CDR3 is made up of 14 amino acids. Per the germline V gene, CDR1 is SGHVS and CDR2 is FQNEAQ. Trimming cost V 5 bases and J 0 bases, with 10 bases left between them. The CDR3 DNA reads as TGTGCCAGCAGCGCTCAAGATACTAACTATGGCTACACCTTC. Amino acids: CASSAQDTNYGYTF.